What follows are 27 T cell receptor beta chains derived from one specimen sequenced in a study of cytomegalovirus exposure and HLA in healthy donors. The PCR used 60 Vbeta and 13 Jbeta primers. Generated by immunoSEQ multiplex PCR, the TCRdb table keeps only in-frame clones and is missing some. The sample contains roughly 100,000 clones, over 80% of which appear only once. The sample taken for sequencing was PBMCs. The receptors were sampled from a man in his forties in good health and CMV-seronegative.

The chain joins TRBV6-1 to TRBJ2-7, with 10 bases identical to TRBD1. Germline V gene sequence: CDR1 MNHNS, CDR2 SASEGT. The ends lost 8 bases at V and 7 bases at J; junction bases unmatched: 11. The CDR3 contains 14 residues. The CDR3 region is CASQRQGATGEQYF. CDR3 coding DNA: TGTGCCAGCCAAAGACAGGGGGCCACGGGTGAGCAGTACTTC.

The chain employs TRBV4-2 and TRBJ2-5; the D gene is possibly TRBD1 (6 bases). V was clipped by 1 base and J by 4 bases, with 16 bases between them. The CDR3 extends over 16 amino acids. CDR1 and CDR2 from the germline V gene are LGHNA and YNFKEQ. The CDR3 loop is CASSQAGRGVRETQYF. In nucleotides, the CDR3 is TGTGCCAGCAGCCAAGCAGGCAGGGGAGTAAGAGAGACCCAGTACTTC.

The genes are TRBV2 and TRBJ1-1; D ambiguous. Deletions cut 1 base from V and 5 bases from J, with 8 bases between. This CDR3 spans 13 amino acids. Germline CDR1 is SNHLY and CDR2 is FYNNEI. The CDR3: CASSEGPGTEAFF. In DNA form, the CDR3 reads TGTGCCAGCAGTGAAGGGCCGGGAACTGAAGCTTTCTTT.

This chain uses TRBV29-1 with TRBJ1-2; D perhaps matches TRBD1 (5 bases). The germline V and J ends were trimmed by 2 bases and 4 bases, with 11 bases remaining between them. Germline CDR1 reads SQVTM; CDR2 reads ANQGSEA. This CDR3 comprises 13 residues. CDR3 amino acids: CSVESGGGYGYTF. CDR3 bases: TGCAGCGTTGAATCGGGGGGTGGCTATGGCTACACCTTC. The full variable domain, in which reference TRBV29-1 and TRBJ1-2 provide the parts outside the CDR3, is SAVISQKPSRDICQRGTSLTIQCQVDSQVTMMFWYRQQPGQSLTLIATANQGSEATYESGFVIDKFPISRPNLTFSTLTVSNMSPEDSSIYLCSVESGGGYGYTFGSGTRLTVV.

CDR3 bases: TGTGCCAGCAGCGTCACAGGGGAAGCTAACTATGGCTACACCTTC. It specifies CASSVTGEANYGYTF. The chain recombines TRBV9 with TRBJ1-2; 7 bases match TRBD1. Germline V gene sequence: CDR1 SGDLS, CDR2 YYNGEE. The CDR3 runs 15 residues. J gave up 0 bases and V 2 bases, and 4 bases lay outside the gene matches.

The V and J genes are TRBV19 and TRBJ1-1, with D unresolved. From germline, CDR1 is LNHDA and CDR2 SQIVND (reference sequence). Between the trimmed V and J ends, which lost 3 bases and 5 bases, there was a span of 16 bases. The CDR3 sequence is 15 residues long. CDR3 bases: TGTGCCAGTAGTATTACAGCCACTTCCCCAACTGAAGCTTTCTTT. This codes for CASSITATSPTEAFF.

This chain joins TRBV7-2 and TRBJ1-2, with D maybe TRBD1 (5 bases). This CDR3 has 15 residues. Germline V lookup: CDR1 SGHTA, CDR2 FQGNSA. Between the trimmed V and J ends, which lost 2 bases and 5 bases, there was a span of 15 bases. The CDR3 DNA is TGTGCCAGCAGCTTAAACGTCTGGGCAGGGTATGGCTACACCTTC. Translation gives CASSLNVWAGYGYTF.

This rearrangement joins TRBV11-1 to TRBJ2-5; D gene uncertain. The germline gives CDR1 SGHAT, CDR2 FQDESV (reference sequence). Trimming removed 6 bases at V and 0 bases at J, with 5 bases between. The CDR3 is made up of 12 amino acids. DNA of the CDR3: TGTGCCAGCAGGCCAGACCAAGAGACCCAGTACTTC. This sequence encodes CASRPDQETQYF.

The chain combines TRBV19 with TRBJ1-4, with 9 bases that match TRBD1. Unmatched junction bases numbered 2, after V lost 6 bases and J lost 0 bases. CDR1 LNHDA and CDR2 SQIVND come from the germline V gene (reference sequence). The CDR3 is 15 residues long. CDR3 sequence (DNA): TGTGCCAGTAGGGGACAGGGATCAACTAATGAAAAACTGTTTTTT. Amino acids: CASRGQGSTNEKLFF.

This clone turned up a few times. The chain links TRBV5-1 to TRBJ1-2, with TRBD1 identical over 10 bases. With V trimmed by 3 bases and J by 6 bases, 2 bases remained unmatched. Germline V gene lookup returns CDR1 SGHRS and CDR2 YFSETQ. There are 13 residues in the CDR3. CDR3 amino acids: CASSWTGGHGYTF. The CDR3, as DNA: TGCGCCAGCAGCTGGACAGGGGGTCATGGCTACACCTTC. The full variable domain, with the rest looked up from reference TRBV5-1 and TRBJ1-2, is KAGVTQTPRYLIKTRGQQVTLSCSPISGHRSVSWYQQTPGQGLQFLFEYFSETQRNKGNFPGRFSGRQFSNSRSEMNVSTLELGDSALYLCASSWTGGHGYTFGSGTRLTVV.

The chain is built from TRBV29-1 and TRBJ2-7; possibly TRBD1 for D (5 bases). This CDR3 is 15 amino acids long. Looked up from germline, CDR1 is SQVTM and CDR2 is ANQGSEA. V was trimmed by 3 bases and J by 2 bases, leaving 17 bases between them. The CDR3 coding sequence is TGCAGCGTTGACTTGAAGACAGCGACAGCCTACGAGCAGTACTTC. This translates into CSVDLKTATAYEQYF.

This sequence joins TRBV25-1 and TRBJ1-3; possible D gene TRBD1, 5 bases. CDR1 is MGHDK, CDR2 SYGVNS, per germline. V lost 6 bases and J lost 2, with 8 bases in between. The CDR3 length is 13 residues. CDR3 sequence (DNA): TGTGCCAGCAGGGGGCTCGCTGGAAACACCATATATTTT. Amino acid sequence: CASRGLAGNTIYF.

The J gene is TRBJ2-1, the V gene TRBV7-8; a possible D gene is TRBD2 (5 bases). Trimming cost V 3 bases and J 6 bases, with 12 bases left between them. This CDR3 is built from 14 residues. Germline CDR1 reads SGHVS; CDR2 reads FQNEAQ. The CDR3 spells CASSFILASNEQFF. The DNA for the CDR3 is TGTGCCAGCAGCTTCATTCTAGCAAGCAATGAGCAGTTCTTC.

The chain recombines TRBV30 with TRBJ1-2; 9 positions match TRBD1. V lost 7 bases and J lost 7; bases outside the gene matches: 4. The length of the CDR3 is 11 residues. CDR1 is GTSNPN and CDR2 is SVGIG in the germline V gene (reference sequence). The CDR3 bases are TGTGCCTCGGACAGGGGCCGTGGCTACACCTTC. Its protein product is CASDRGRGYTF.

V gene TRBV7-9 combines with J gene TRBJ2-7, with D possibly matching TRBD1 (5 bases). This CDR3 is built from 14 residues. Trimming removed 1 base from V and 5 bases from J, with 12 bases in between. Germline-derived CDR1 and CDR2 are SEHNR and FQNEAQ (reference sequence). The CDR3 coding sequence is TGTGCCAGCAGCTTAGGTAGGGCCAGGGACGAGCAGTACTTC. Its protein product is CASSLGRARDEQYF. Full variable domain (missing parts from reference TRBV7-9 and TRBJ2-7): DTGVSQNPRHKITKRGQNVTFRCDPISEHNRLYWYRQTLGQGPEFLTYFQNEAQLEKSRLLSDRFSAERPKGSFSTLEIQRTEQGDSAMYLCASSLGRARDEQYFGPGTRLTVT.

The V and J genes are TRBV7-8 and TRBJ1-2; 7 nucleotides agree with TRBD1. Germline V lookup: CDR1 SGHVS, CDR2 FQNEAQ. V was pared by 5 bases and J by 4 bases, with 4 bases of the junction left unmatched. This CDR3 region has 13 residues. CDR3 in DNA: TGTGCCAGCAGCCTGACAGGGTCCTATGGCTACACCTTC. Translating gives CASSLTGSYGYTF.

This chain joins TRBV11-2 and TRBJ2-1, with D perhaps matching TRBD2 (7 bases). CDR1 and CDR2 from the germline V gene are SGHAT and FQNNGV. This CDR3 comprises 17 residues. V dropped 3 bases and J dropped 4 bases, with 19 bases sitting between them. CDR3 nucleotide sequence: TGTGCCAGCAGCTTCTCTCGTGTTGCGGGGGCGTACAATGAGCAGTTCTTC. Its translation is CASSFSRVAGAYNEQFF.

The genes are TRBV25-1 and TRBJ2-7; D remains unclear. The CDR3 is made up of 14 amino acids. Germline CDR1 is MGHDK and CDR2 is SYGVNS. V was pared by 1 base and J by 4 bases, with 11 bases between. The CDR3 bases are TGTGCCAGCAGTGAATCCGAAGAGATTTACGAGCAGTACTTC. Translated, it gives CASSESEEIYEQYF.

The genes are TRBV18 and TRBJ2-4, with a weak D call TRBD1 (5 bases). The CDR3 has 17 amino acids. The ends were cut back, 3 bases at V and 0 bases at J, with 15 bases in the middle. The germline V gene has CDR1 KGHSH and CDR2 LQKENI. In DNA, the CDR3 is TGTGCCAGCTCACCGATTACAGGCCCTCTAGCCAAAAACATTCAGTACTTC. Its translation is CASSPITGPLAKNIQYF.

The chain is built from TRBV30 and TRBJ1-4; D possibly corresponds to TRBD1 (5 bases). CDR1 GTSNPN and CDR2 SVGIG come from the germline V gene (reference sequence). V shed 1 base and J shed 4 bases, with 10 bases lying between them. The CDR3 consists of 14 residues. CDR3 sequence (DNA): TGTGCCTGGAGTGGGTCAGGGCTTAATGAAAAACTGTTTTTT. Protein: CAWSGSGLNEKLFF.

The V and J genes are TRBV27 and TRBJ2-3; 7 bases are a match to TRBD2. Germline V gives CDR1 MNHEY, CDR2 SMNVEV (reference sequence). This CDR3 has 16 amino acids. The V gene end was trimmed by 6 bases and the J gene end by 4 bases; junction bases not matched to a gene: 13. This CDR3 reads CASRPGGGGWADTQYF. CDR3 DNA: TGTGCCAGCAGGCCGGGAGGCGGGGGATGGGCAGATACGCAGTATTTT.

This sequence joins TRBV5-4 and TRBJ2-3, with 10 nucleotides matching TRBD2. There are 16 residues in the CDR3. CDR1 is SGHNT and CDR2 is YYREEE in the germline V gene (reference sequence). Losses at the gene ends were 0 bases for V and 1 base for J; bases not matched to a gene: 2. In DNA form, the CDR3 reads TGTGCCAGCAGCTTGGATACTAGCGGGGGCACAGATACGCAGTATTTT. Encoded protein: CASSLDTSGGTDTQYF.

The rearrangement joins TRBV4-3 to TRBJ2-7; 7 bases agree with TRBD1. Losses at the gene ends were 0 bases for V and 3 bases for J; bases not matched to a gene: 2. This CDR3 contains 14 residues. From germline, CDR1 is LGHNA and CDR2 YSLEER. The CDR3 nucleotides read TGCGCCAGCAGCCAAGATCAGGGGGTCTACGAGCAGTACTTC. Translating gives CASSQDQGVYEQYF.

DNA for the CDR3: TGTGCCAGCAGCGCTTCGGGACACGGAGAAAAACTGTTTTTT. It specifies CASSASGHGEKLFF. V and J are TRBV7-9 and TRBJ1-4, with a weak D call TRBD1 (6 bases). The CDR3 runs to 14 residues. V shed 5 bases and J shed 8 bases, with 15 bases lying between them. Germline CDR1 reads SEHNR; CDR2 reads FQNEAQ (reference sequence).

This chain uses TRBV6-5 with TRBJ2-7, with D possibly matching TRBD2 (7 bases). The ends were cut back, 0 bases at V and 4 bases at J, with 10 bases in the middle. Per the germline V gene, CDR1 is MNHEY and CDR2 is SVGAGI. This CDR3 comprises 14 residues. CDR3: CASSYSGGRYEQYF. The DNA for the CDR3 is TGTGCCAGCAGTTACTCCGGGGGGCGGTACGAGCAGTACTTC.

The chain joins TRBV25-1 to TRBJ2-2; 10 bases are shared with TRBD1. The trim removed 7 bases at V and 1 base at J, leaving 6 bases unmatched. Germline loops: CDR1 MGHDK, CDR2 SYGVNS. This CDR3 region has 16 residues. The CDR3 nucleotides are TGTGCCAGCACTCCCAGGACAGGGGGGAACACCGGGGAGCTGTTTTTT. This sequence encodes CASTPRTGGNTGELFF. The entire variable domain, with the rest obtained from reference TRBV25-1 and TRBJ2-2, is as follows: EADIYQTPRYLVIGTGKKITLECSQTMGHDKMYWYQQDPGMELHLIHYSYGVNSTEKGDLSSESTVSRIRTEHFPLTLESARPSHTSQYLCASTPRTGGNTGELFFGEGSRLTVL.

The chain couples TRBV5-8 to TRBJ2-7, with 9 nucleotides matching TRBD2. The CDR3 extends over 13 amino acids. CDR1 SGHTS and CDR2 YDEGEE come from the germline V gene. The trim removed 5 bases at V and 0 bases at J, leaving 0 bases unmatched. The CDR3 sequence: CASRLAGSYEQYF. The DNA of the CDR3 is TGTGCCAGCAGACTAGCGGGCTCCTACGAGCAGTACTTC.